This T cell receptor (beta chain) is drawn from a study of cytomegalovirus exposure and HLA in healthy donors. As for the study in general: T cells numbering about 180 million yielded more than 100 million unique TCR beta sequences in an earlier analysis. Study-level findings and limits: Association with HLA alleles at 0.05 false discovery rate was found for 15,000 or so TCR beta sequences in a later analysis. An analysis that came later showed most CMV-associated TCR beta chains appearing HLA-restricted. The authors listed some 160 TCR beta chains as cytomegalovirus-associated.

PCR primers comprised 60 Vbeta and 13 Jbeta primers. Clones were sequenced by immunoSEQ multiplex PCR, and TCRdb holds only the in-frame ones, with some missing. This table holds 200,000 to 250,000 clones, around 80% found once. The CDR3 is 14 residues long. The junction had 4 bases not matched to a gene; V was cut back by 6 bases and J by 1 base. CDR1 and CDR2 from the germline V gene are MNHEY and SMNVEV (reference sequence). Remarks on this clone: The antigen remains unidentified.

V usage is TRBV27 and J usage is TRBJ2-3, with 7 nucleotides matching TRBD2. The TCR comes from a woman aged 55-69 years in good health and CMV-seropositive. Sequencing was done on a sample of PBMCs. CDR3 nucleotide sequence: TGTGCCAGCAGAGGACTAGGTGGCACAGATACGCAGTATTTT. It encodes CASRGLGGTDTQYF.